These T cell receptor beta chains were read from a single sample in a study of T cells after yellow fever vaccination. TCRdb re-called the 5' RACE reads with MiXCR, one entry per CDR3 protein. This repertoire shows hundreds of thousands of distinct CDR3 sequences, 18% found once; its top ten account for 15% to 20%. Specimen: PBMCs, collected before the yellow fever booster vaccination. The receptors derive from a man between 18 and 29 years old who received the YFV17D yellow fever vaccine. Both conserved end residues are part of each CDR3. Fields, in order: V gene, J gene, clone size, CDR3 protein. Not every row has a clone size; where given, it reads once, few, many or a size class.

>TRBV20-1|TRBJ2-2|.
CSAEDTGELFF
>TRBV18|TRBJ2-2|.
CASSAEDNTGELFF
>TRBV5-1|TRBJ1-1|many
CASRSLQGRTEAFF
>TRBV5-1|TRBJ1-4|few
CASSSQGTANEKLFF
>TRBV28|TRBJ2-1|few
CASGISGYNEQFF
>TRBV15|TRBJ2-3|few
CATSGAGGGTDTQYF
>TRBV9|TRBJ2-3|few
CASSVEAGAGDTQYF
>TRBV7-3|TRBJ1-2|.
CASSPTGMGGYTF
>TRBV20-1|TRBJ2-7|few
CSARGDGNPYEQYF
>TRBV2|TRBJ1-1|few
CASKLESGAFF
>TRBV12-3/TRBV12-4|TRBJ1-4|.
CASSFEANEKLFF
>TRBV5-1|TRBJ1-2|few
CASSLGGGLHGYTF
>TRBV5-1|TRBJ1-1|.
CASRPGARTSGEAFF
>TRBV12-3/TRBV12-4|TRBJ2-5|.
CASRGTDQETQYF
>TRBV7-2|TRBJ2-1|.
CASSPAAGDYNEQFF
>TRBV25-1|TRBJ1-1|few
CASSAGQGAIGAFF
>TRBV2|TRBJ2-3|.
CASSDPVTDTQYF
>TRBV3-1|TRBJ2-2|.
CASSQGLAGGSNTGELFF
>TRBV5-1|TRBJ2-5|few
CASAGDRQETQYF
>TRBV19|TRBJ2-5|.
CASSTRTSGTQYF
>TRBV4-1|TRBJ2-1|.
CASSQGSSQGGGAGNEQFF
>TRBV27|TRBJ2-1|.
CASSSGSTYNEQFF
>TRBV4-2|TRBJ1-5|.
CASSGGSQGDQPQHF
>TRBV20-1|TRBJ1-1|many
CSAPGQGRRMNTEAFF
>TRBV7-2|TRBJ2-4|.
CASSLGTKNIQYF
>TRBV20-1|TRBJ2-3|many
CSAGDRTDTQYF
>TRBV7-2|TRBJ2-2|.
CASSFQTGMGGELFF
>TRBV7-7|TRBJ2-1|few
CASSLKLRPPYNEQFF
>TRBV4-3|TRBJ2-7|few
CASSQAWGTALAYEQYF